Listed here are 31 T cell receptor beta chains from one sample, sequenced in a study of STAT5B mutations in CD4+ large granular lymphocyte leukemia. Here immunoSEQ multiplex PCR was the method, and the copy in TCRdb shows in-frame clones only, minus some. The table lists around 48,000 clones, under 80% of them singletons. The sequenced sample was CD4+ T cells from blood buffy coats. The source is a human donor in good health.

This clone is labeled as medium-sized. J is TRBJ1-4 and V is TRBV2, with a tentative D call TRBD1 (6 bases). The germline gives CDR1 SNHLY, CDR2 FYNNEI. V lost 6 bases and J lost 8, with 13 bases in between. The CDR3 length is 13 residues. CDR3 sequence reads: CASSQLGTEKLFF. In nucleotides, the CDR3 is TGTGCCAGCAGCCAACTCGGGACAGAAAAACTGTTTTTT.

The V call is TRBV28, the J call TRBJ2-7; D possibly matches TRBD1 or TRBD2 (5 bases each). Looked up from germline, CDR1 is MDHEN and CDR2 is SYDVKM. Trimming left V 4 bases short and J 4 bases short, with 11 bases between. The CDR3 consists of 13 residues. Here the CDR3 reads CASSSGTKYEQYF. In DNA, the CDR3 is TGTGCCAGCAGTTCCGGGACCAAATACGAGCAGTACTTC.

V usage is TRBV11-1 and J usage is TRBJ1-2, with D tentatively TRBD1 (6 bases). V was cut by 5 bases and J by 4 bases, with 14 bases left in between. This CDR3 has 14 residues. In germline, CDR1 is SGHAT, CDR2 FQDESV (reference sequence). The CDR3 region is CASSPGQGSYGYTF. CDR3 in DNA: TGTGCCAGCAGCCCAGGGCAGGGGAGCTATGGCTACACCTTC.

The rearrangement joins TRBV14 to TRBJ2-1; unclear D gene. Germline assignment: CDR1 SGHDN and CDR2 FVKESK. The CDR3 sequence is 13 residues long. Trimming shortened V by 1 base and J by 6 bases, and 7 bases separated the two germline ends. For the CDR3, the DNA is TGTGCCAGCAGCCAAGTCGCCAGCAATGAGCAGTTCTTC. Translating gives CASSQVASNEQFF.

This chain links TRBV7-9 with TRBJ1-5; maybe TRBD1 (5 bases). CDR3 length equals 14 residues. Germline loops: CDR1 SEHNR, CDR2 FQNEAQ (reference sequence). The V and J ends lost 5 bases and 4 bases respectively, with 12 bases between them. CDR3 coding DNA: TGTGCCAGCAGCACCGGGACGCGGAATCAGCCCCAGCATTTT. This codes for CASSTGTRNQPQHF.

The genes are TRBV5-1 and TRBJ2-2, with 9 bases identical to TRBD1. CDR1 SGHRS and CDR2 YFSETQ come from the germline V gene. This CDR3 has 15 amino acids. V was pared by 4 bases and J by 5 bases, with 6 bases of the junction left unmatched. The CDR3 loop reads CASSEQGALTGELFF. The CDR3 DNA reads as TGCGCCAGCAGCGAACAGGGGGCGCTGACCGGGGAGCTGTTTTTT.

This chain joins TRBV7-6 and TRBJ1-6; 10 nucleotides line up with TRBD1. The CDR3 contains 13 residues. Germline CDR1 and CDR2: SGHVS and FNYEAQ. The V and J ends lost 3 bases and 10 bases, in that order; junction bases with no gene match: 0. In DNA, the CDR3 is TGTGCCAGCAGCTTGGGACAGGGGTCACCCCTCCACTTT. As protein: CASSLGQGSPLHF.

This chain connects TRBV5-8 to TRBJ2-3; no reliable D call. From germline, CDR1 is SGHTS and CDR2 YDEGEE. V lost 4 bases to trimming and J lost 0 bases, with 6 bases between them. The CDR3 is 13 residues long. DNA of the CDR3: TGTGCCAGCAGCCATAAGAGCACAGATACGCAGTATTTT. Amino acid sequence: CASSHKSTDTQYF.

The rearrangement uses TRBV6-5 and TRBJ1-1; 9 bases map to TRBD1. Germline CDR1 MNHEY, CDR2 SVGAGI. Trimming took 5 bases from V and 4 from J; bases not matched to a gene: 8. CDR3 length equals 15 residues. The CDR3 loop is CASSPRDRERTEAFF. The CDR3 nucleotides are TGTGCCAGCAGTCCCCGGGACAGGGAACGCACTGAAGCTTTCTTT.

The chain uses TRBV6-5 and TRBJ1-3, with 9 bases identical to TRBD1. This CDR3 comprises 14 residues. V was clipped by 5 bases and J by 4 bases; unmatched bases: 3. Germline values: CDR1 MNHEY, CDR2 SVGAGI. The CDR3 sequence: CASSRGTGGNTIYF. The CDR3 nucleotides are TGTGCCAGCAGTCGTGGGACAGGGGGAAACACCATATATTTT.

The genes are TRBV6-1 and TRBJ1-2; TRBD1 might be the D (5 bases). Germline values: CDR1 MNHNS, CDR2 SASEGT. Deletions cut 2 bases from V and 3 bases from J, with 7 bases between. CDR3 length: 13 residues. The CDR3 nucleotides read TGTGCCAGCAGTGAACTGGGGGACTATGGCTACACCTTC. This codes for CASSELGDYGYTF.

The chain links TRBV2 to TRBJ2-5, with 7 bases that match TRBD2. This CDR3 spans 14 amino acids. Germline V gives CDR1 SNHLY, CDR2 FYNNEI. V lost 3 bases and J lost 3; bases outside the gene matches: 4. The CDR3 sequence is CASSDGRGKETQYF. CDR3 nucleotide sequence: TGTGCCAGCAGTGATGGGCGGGGGAAAGAGACCCAGTACTTC.

This clone was found a few times. The chain joins TRBV18 to TRBJ2-2; 7 nucleotides line up with TRBD1. V lost 3 bases and J lost 7; bases outside the gene matches: 8. The V gene's germline CDR1 is KGHSH and CDR2 LQKENI. The CDR3 covers 15 residues. Written as DNA, the CDR3 is TGTGCCAGCTCACCGTTCCAGGGGGAAATCGGGGAGCTGTTTTTT. Amino acid sequence: CASSPFQGEIGELFF.

This sequence joins TRBV21-1 and TRBJ2-1; the table's D call, TRBD2, was not checked against the DNA. TRBV21-1 is a recognized pseudogene. This CDR3 contains 16 residues. The CDR3, as DNA: TGTGCCAGCAGCAAAGATGACCTAGCTCGATACAATGAGCAGTTCTTC. Its protein product is CASSKDDLARYNEQFF.

The CDR3 region is CAISDRGSATNTGELFF. In DNA, the CDR3 is TGTGCCATCAGTGATCGAGGTAGCGCCACTAACACCGGGGAGCTGTTTTTT. The chain combines TRBV10-3 with TRBJ2-2, with a possible D match to TRBD2 (5 bases). CDR3 length: 17 amino acids. Germline loops: CDR1 ENHRY, CDR2 SYGVKD. Trimming stripped 3 bases from V and 2 bases from J, with 16 bases between.

The chain joins TRBV7-2 to TRBJ2-1; tentatively, D is TRBD2 (7 bases). Germline V gene sequence: CDR1 SGHTA, CDR2 FQGNSA. This CDR3 region has 9 residues. The V and J ends lost 9 bases and 13 bases respectively, with 10 bases between them. The CDR3 reads CARGGGQFF. CDR3 nucleotides: TGTGCCAGAGGGGGGGGTCAGTTCTTC.

The rearrangement links TRBV19 to TRBJ1-1; TRBD1 matches at 7 bases. This CDR3 is built from 11 residues. V shed 5 bases, J shed 11 bases, and the junction held 5 bases outside the gene matches. Germline CDR1 reads LNHDA; CDR2 reads SQIVND (reference sequence). In DNA, the CDR3 is TGTGCCAGTAGTGAGACAGGGTGGGCTTTCTTT. It yields the protein CASSETGWAFF.

V and J are TRBV10-3 and TRBJ2-1; D possibly corresponds to TRBD2 (6 bases). This CDR3 region has 11 residues. CDR1 is ENHRY, CDR2 SYGVKD, per germline. V lost 5 bases and J lost 13, with 12 bases in between. For the CDR3, the DNA is TGTGCCATCAGTTCGACTAGTCTCCAGTTCTTC. Its protein product is CAISSTSLQFF.

This chain connects TRBV29-1 to TRBJ1-1; D uncertain. The CDR3 is 10 residues long. Trimming stripped 4 bases from V and 6 bases from J, with 6 bases between. CDR1 is SQVTM, CDR2 ANQGSEA, per germline. CDR3 sequence reads: CSVGDPEAFF. Here the CDR3 DNA reads TGCAGCGTTGGGGATCCTGAAGCTTTCTTT.

The V gene is TRBV6-1, the J gene TRBJ1-2; D gene ambiguous. CDR1 is MNHNS, CDR2 SASEGT, per germline. V lost 3 bases and J 5 bases, leaving 7 bases between the germline ends. The CDR3 extends over 12 amino acids. CDR3 coding DNA: TGTGCCAGCAGTGAGGCGGGGTATGGCTACACCTTC. Protein: CASSEAGYGYTF.

The rearrangement uses TRBV18 and TRBJ1-3; no reliable D call. Germline V lookup: CDR1 KGHSH, CDR2 LQKENI. This CDR3 is built from 14 residues. V was shortened by 6 bases and J by 3 bases, with 12 bases between the two germline ends. CDR3 amino acids: CASSSGERGNTIYF. As DNA, the CDR3 is TGTGCCAGCTCTTCTGGGGAGCGTGGAAACACCATATATTTT. Combining the CDR3 with reference TRBV18 and TRBJ1-3 gives the whole variable domain NAGVMQNPRHLVRRRGQEARLRCSPMKGHSHVYWYRQLPEEGLKFMVYLQKENIIDESGMPKERFSAEFPKEGPSILRIQQVVRGDSAAYFCASSSGERGNTIYFGEGSWLTVV.

The chain employs TRBV7-9 and TRBJ2-5; TRBD1 might be the D (6 bases). CDR3 length: 13 amino acids. Trimming removed 2 bases at V and 4 bases at J, with 8 bases between. Per the germline V gene, CDR1 is SEHNR and CDR2 is FQNEAQ (reference sequence). CDR3 sequence reads: CASSLQGRETQYF. The CDR3 bases are TGTGCCAGCAGCTTACAGGGGAGAGAGACCCAGTACTTC.

The chain recombines TRBV18 with TRBJ1-1; D call uncertain. This CDR3 spans 13 amino acids. Trimming cost V 2 bases and J 5 bases, with 9 bases left between them. Germline values: CDR1 KGHSH, CDR2 LQKENI. The CDR3: CASSPNAETEAFF. The CDR3 nucleotides read TGTGCCAGCTCACCAAATGCGGAAACTGAAGCTTTCTTT.

This rearrangement joins TRBV27 to TRBJ2-2; D may be TRBD1 or TRBD2 (5 bases each). This CDR3 is built from 15 residues. Deletions cut 6 bases from V and 0 bases from J, with 11 bases between. CDR1 and CDR2 from the germline V gene are MNHEY and SMNVEV (reference sequence). CDR3 in amino acids: CASRLGVSNTGELFF. The CDR3 DNA reads TGTGCCAGCAGGCTGGGGGTTTCGAACACCGGGGAGCTGTTTTTT.

This chain links TRBV2 with TRBJ1-4; D is perhaps TRBD1 (5 bases). This CDR3 region has 13 residues. Germline CDR1 reads SNHLY; CDR2 reads FYNNEI. Trimming removed 6 bases at V and 8 bases at J, with 13 bases between. The CDR3 spells CASRRDPGEKLFF. For the CDR3, the DNA is TGTGCCAGCAGACGGGACCCGGGGGAAAAACTGTTTTTT.

This chain joins TRBV5-1 and TRBJ2-3, with TRBD1 matching 7 bases. V trimming: 5 bases; J trimming: 4 bases; junction bases outside the gene matches: 7. Looked up from germline, CDR1 is SGHRS and CDR2 is YFSETQ. CDR3 size: 14 residues. CDR3: CASSPGQASDTQYF. The CDR3 DNA is TGCGCCAGCAGTCCTGGACAGGCGTCAGATACGCAGTATTTT.

The V and J genes are TRBV7-9 and TRBJ1-1, with 10 positions matching TRBD1. CDR3 length: 16 residues. CDR1 is SEHNR, CDR2 FQNEAQ, per germline (reference sequence). The V and J ends lost 3 bases and 0 bases, in that order; junction bases with no gene match: 4. In nucleotides, the CDR3 is TGTGCCAGCAGCTTCGGGGACAGGGGCATGAACACTGAAGCTTTCTTT. Its translation is CASSFGDRGMNTEAFF.

The chain joins TRBV7-9 to TRBJ1-1, with 8 nucleotides matching TRBD1. The CDR3 has 13 residues. From germline, CDR1 is SEHNR and CDR2 FQNEAQ (reference sequence). Trimming removed 5 bases from V and 5 bases from J; junction bases left unmatched: 4. The CDR3 nucleotides are TGTGCCAGCAGCGCACAGGGGGGAACTGAAGCTTTCTTT. Protein product: CASSAQGGTEAFF.

The J gene is TRBJ2-7, the V gene TRBV6-1; the D is unclear. V shed 3 bases and J shed 2 bases, with 14 bases lying between them. This CDR3 has 15 amino acids. Germline CDR1 reads MNHNS; CDR2 reads SASEGT. The CDR3 DNA sequence: TGTGCCAGCAGTGACGGGCCGAAATACCCCTACGAGCAGTACTTC. Translation gives CASSDGPKYPYEQYF.

This clone was observed once. This CDR3 is also generated by other DNA sequences in the sample. The J gene is TRBJ2-5, the V gene TRBV7-2; D may be TRBD2 (5 bases). V shed 3 bases and J shed 1 base, with 9 bases lying between them. This CDR3 has 14 amino acids. Germline V gene sequence: CDR1 SGHTA, CDR2 FQGNSA. CDR3 sequence (DNA): TGTGCCAGCAGCTTTGCCGGGGTCCAAGAGACCCAGTACTTC. Its protein product is CASSFAGVQETQYF.

The gene calls are TRBV9 and TRBJ1-1, with TRBD1 as a possible D gene (5 bases). The CDR3 has 15 amino acids. In germline, CDR1 is SGDLS, CDR2 YYNGEE. Trimming removed 5 bases at V and 0 bases at J, with 14 bases between. This CDR3 is CASRDSRGMNTEAFF. CDR3 nucleotide sequence: TGTGCCAGCAGAGATTCACGGGGCATGAACACTGAAGCTTTCTTT. Full variable domain (remainder filled in from reference TRBV9 and TRBJ1-1): DSGVTQTPKHLITATGQRVTLRCSPRSGDLSVYWYQQSLDQGLQFLIQYYNGEERAKGNILERFSAQQFPDLHSELNLSSLELGDSALYFCASRDSRGMNTEAFFGQGTRLTVV.